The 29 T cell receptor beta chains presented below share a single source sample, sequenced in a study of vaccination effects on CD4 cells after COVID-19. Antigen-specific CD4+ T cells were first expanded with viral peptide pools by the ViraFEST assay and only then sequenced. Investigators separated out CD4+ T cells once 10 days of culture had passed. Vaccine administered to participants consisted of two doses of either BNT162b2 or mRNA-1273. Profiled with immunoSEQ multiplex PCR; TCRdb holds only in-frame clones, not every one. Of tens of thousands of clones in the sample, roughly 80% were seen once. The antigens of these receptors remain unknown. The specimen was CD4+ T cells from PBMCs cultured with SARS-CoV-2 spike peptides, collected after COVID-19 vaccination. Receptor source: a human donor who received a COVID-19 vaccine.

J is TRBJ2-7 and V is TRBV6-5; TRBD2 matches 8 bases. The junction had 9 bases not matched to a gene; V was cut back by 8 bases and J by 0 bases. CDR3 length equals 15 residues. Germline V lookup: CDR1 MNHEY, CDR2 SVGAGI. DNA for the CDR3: TGTGCCAGCGGGGCGGGAGGCACTTCCTCCTACGAGCAGTACTTC. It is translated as CASGAGGTSSYEQYF.

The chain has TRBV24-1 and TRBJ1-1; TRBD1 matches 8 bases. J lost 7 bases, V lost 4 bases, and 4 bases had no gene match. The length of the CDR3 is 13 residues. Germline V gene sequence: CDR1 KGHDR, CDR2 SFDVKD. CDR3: CATSDPGTGEAFF. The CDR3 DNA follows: TGTGCCACCAGTGACCCCGGGACAGGTGAAGCTTTCTTT.

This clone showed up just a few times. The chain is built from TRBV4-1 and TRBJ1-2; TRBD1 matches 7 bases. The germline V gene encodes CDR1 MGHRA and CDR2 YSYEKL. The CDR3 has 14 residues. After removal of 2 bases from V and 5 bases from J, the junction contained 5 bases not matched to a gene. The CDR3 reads CASSQQDRFYGYTF. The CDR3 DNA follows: TGCGCCAGCAGCCAACAGGACAGGTTTTATGGCTACACCTTC.

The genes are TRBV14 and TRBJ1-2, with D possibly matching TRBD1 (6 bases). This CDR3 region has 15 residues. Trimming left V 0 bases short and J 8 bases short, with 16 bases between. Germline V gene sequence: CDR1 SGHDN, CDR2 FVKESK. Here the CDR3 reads CASSQDPSSRGGYTF. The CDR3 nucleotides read TGTGCCAGCAGCCAAGATCCCAGTAGCAGGGGCGGCTACACCTTC.

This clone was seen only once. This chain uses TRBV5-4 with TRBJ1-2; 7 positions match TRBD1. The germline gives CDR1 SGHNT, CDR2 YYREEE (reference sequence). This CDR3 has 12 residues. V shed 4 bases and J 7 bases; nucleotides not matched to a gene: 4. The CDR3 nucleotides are TGTGCCAGCAGCATGCCAGGGGGTGGCTACACCTTC. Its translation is CASSMPGGGYTF.

The chain's CDR3 is CASSLTSGVQETQYF. In DNA form, the CDR3 reads TGCGCCAGCAGCTTGACTAGCGGGGTACAAGAGACCCAGTACTTC. The chain couples TRBV5-1 to TRBJ2-5, with 10 positions matching TRBD2. The CDR3 loop spans 15 amino acids. CDR1 SGHRS and CDR2 YFSETQ come from the germline V gene. Trimming cost V 1 base and J 2 bases; bases outside gene matches: 2.

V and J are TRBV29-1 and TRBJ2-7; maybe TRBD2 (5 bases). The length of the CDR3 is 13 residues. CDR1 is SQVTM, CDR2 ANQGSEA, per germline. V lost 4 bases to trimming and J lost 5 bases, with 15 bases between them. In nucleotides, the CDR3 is TGCAGCGTTGTCCGGGGTCTGTTCAACGAGCAGTACTTC. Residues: CSVVRGLFNEQYF.

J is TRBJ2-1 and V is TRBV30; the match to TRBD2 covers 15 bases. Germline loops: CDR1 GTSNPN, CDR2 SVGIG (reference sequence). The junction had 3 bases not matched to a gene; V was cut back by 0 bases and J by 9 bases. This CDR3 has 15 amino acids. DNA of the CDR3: TGTGCCTGGAGTGTACGGACTAGCGGGGGGGGTGAGCAGTTCTTC. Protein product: CAWSVRTSGGGEQFF.

In DNA form, the CDR3 reads TGTGCCAGCAGCCGCCCGGGGGGCAGGGGGAACACTGAAGCTTTCTTT. Translating it yields CASSRPGGRGNTEAFF. The V and J genes are TRBV5-6 and TRBJ1-1, with a weak D call TRBD1 (6 bases). CDR1 SGHDT and CDR2 YYEEEE come from the germline V gene. This CDR3 spans 16 amino acids. V lost 4 bases and J lost 1, with 17 bases in between.

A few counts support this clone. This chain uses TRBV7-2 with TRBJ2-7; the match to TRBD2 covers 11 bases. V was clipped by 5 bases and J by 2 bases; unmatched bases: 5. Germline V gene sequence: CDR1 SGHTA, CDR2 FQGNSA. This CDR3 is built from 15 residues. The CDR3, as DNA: TGTGCCAGCAGCCCCGGACTAGCGGGTGCCTACGAGCAGTACTTC. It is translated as CASSPGLAGAYEQYF.

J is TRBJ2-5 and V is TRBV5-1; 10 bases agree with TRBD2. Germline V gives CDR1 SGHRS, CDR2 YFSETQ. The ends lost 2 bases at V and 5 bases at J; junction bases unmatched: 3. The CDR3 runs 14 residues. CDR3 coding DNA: TGCGCCAGCAGCTTAGCGGGAGGGATTGAGACCCAGTACTTC. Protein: CASSLAGGIETQYF.

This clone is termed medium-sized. The CDR3 bases are TGCAGCGTTCGCCCTAGCACAGATACGCAGTATTTT. Its translation is CSVRPSTDTQYF. The chain links TRBV29-1 to TRBJ2-3; D is unclear. Germline CDR1 SQVTM, CDR2 ANQGSEA. The CDR3 has 12 amino acids. V was cut by 5 bases and J by 0 bases, with 6 bases left in between.

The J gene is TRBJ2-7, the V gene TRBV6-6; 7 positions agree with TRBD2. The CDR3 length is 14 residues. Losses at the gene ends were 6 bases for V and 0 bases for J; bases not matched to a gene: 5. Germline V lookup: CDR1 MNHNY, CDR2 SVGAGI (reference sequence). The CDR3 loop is CASSPGGSSYEQYF. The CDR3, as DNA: TGTGCCAGCAGCCCCGGGGGGAGCTCCTACGAGCAGTACTTC.

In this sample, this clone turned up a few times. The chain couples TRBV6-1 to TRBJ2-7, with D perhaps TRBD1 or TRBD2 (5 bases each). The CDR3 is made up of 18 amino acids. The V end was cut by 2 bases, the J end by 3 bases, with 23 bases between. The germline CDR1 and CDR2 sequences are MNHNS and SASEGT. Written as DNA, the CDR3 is TGTGCCAGCAGTGAATCTTTATCAGGGCCGGTGAGGGTCTACGAGCAGTACTTC. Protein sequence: CASSESLSGPVRVYEQYF.

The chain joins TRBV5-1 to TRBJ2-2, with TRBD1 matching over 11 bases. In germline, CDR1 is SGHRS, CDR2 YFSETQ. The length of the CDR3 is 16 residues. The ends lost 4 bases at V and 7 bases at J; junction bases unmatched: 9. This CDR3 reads CASSRTGQGAVGELFF. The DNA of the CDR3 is TGCGCCAGCAGCCGTACTGGACAGGGGGCGGTCGGGGAGCTGTTTTTT.

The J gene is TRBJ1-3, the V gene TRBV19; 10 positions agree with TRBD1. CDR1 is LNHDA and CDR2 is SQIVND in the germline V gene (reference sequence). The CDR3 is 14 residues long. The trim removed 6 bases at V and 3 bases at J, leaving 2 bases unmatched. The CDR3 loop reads CASSDRGLGNTIYF. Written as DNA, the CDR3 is TGTGCCAGTAGCGACAGGGGGCTTGGAAACACCATATATTTT.

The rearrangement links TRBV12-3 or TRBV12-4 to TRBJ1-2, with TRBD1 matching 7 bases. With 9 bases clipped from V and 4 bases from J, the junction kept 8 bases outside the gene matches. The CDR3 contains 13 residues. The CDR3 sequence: CASQNRDSYGYTF. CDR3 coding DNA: TGTGCCAGTCAAAACCGGGACAGCTATGGCTACACCTTC.

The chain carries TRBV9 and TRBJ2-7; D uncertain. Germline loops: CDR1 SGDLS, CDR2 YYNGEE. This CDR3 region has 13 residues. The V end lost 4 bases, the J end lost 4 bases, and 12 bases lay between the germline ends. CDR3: CASSIGSGYEQYF. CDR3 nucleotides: TGTGCCAGCAGCATCGGGTCGGGTTACGAGCAGTACTTC.

The CDR3 loop is CAIGTGAPNEQFF. The CDR3 DNA is TGTGCCATCGGGACAGGTGCCCCCAATGAGCAGTTCTTC. The chain uses TRBV10-3 and TRBJ2-1; 8 nucleotides agree with TRBD1. V gave up 8 bases and J gave up 6 bases; unmatched junction bases: 6. CDR3 length: 13 amino acids. Germline lookup yields CDR1 ENHRY and CDR2 SYGVKD.

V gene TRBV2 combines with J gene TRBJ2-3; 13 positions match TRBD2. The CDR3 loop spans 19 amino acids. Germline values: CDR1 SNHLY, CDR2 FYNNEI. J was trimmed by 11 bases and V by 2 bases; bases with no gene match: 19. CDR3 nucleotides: TGTGCCAGCAGTGAACCCTCCTTTACTAGCGGGAGGGCCCGGGGGAAGCAGTATTTT. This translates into CASSEPSFTSGRARGKQYF.

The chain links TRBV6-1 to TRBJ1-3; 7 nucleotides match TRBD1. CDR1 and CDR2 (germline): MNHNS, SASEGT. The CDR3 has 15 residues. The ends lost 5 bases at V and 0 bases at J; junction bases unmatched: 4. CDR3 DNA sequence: TGTGCCAGCAGTCCGCGGGACAGCTCTGGAAACACCATATATTTT. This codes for CASSPRDSSGNTIYF.

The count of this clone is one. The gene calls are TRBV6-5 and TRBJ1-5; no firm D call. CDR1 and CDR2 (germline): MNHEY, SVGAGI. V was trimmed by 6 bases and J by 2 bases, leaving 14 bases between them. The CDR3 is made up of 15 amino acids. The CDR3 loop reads CASSREGLGNQPQHF. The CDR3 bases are TGTGCCAGCAGCCGGGAGGGTCTAGGCAATCAGCCCCAGCATTTT.

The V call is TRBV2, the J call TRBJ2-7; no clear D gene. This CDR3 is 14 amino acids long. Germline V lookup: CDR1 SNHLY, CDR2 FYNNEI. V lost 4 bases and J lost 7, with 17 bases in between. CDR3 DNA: TGTGCCAGCAGTGCCCTTACCGGGCTGGAGGAGCAGTACTTC. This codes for CASSALTGLEEQYF. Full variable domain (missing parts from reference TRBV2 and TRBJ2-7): EPEVTQTPSHQVTQMGQEVILRCVPISNHLYFYWYRQILGQKVEFLVSFYNNEISEKSEIFDDQFSVERPDGSNFTLKIRSTKLEDSAMYFCASSALTGLEEQYFGPGTRLTVT.

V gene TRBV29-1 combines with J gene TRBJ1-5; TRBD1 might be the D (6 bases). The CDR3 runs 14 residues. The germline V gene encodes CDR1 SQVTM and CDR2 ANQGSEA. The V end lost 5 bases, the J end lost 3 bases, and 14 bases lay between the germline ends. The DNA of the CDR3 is TGCAGCGTTTGGCAAGGGGGATCCAATCAGCCCCAGCATTTT. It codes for CSVWQGGSNQPQHF.

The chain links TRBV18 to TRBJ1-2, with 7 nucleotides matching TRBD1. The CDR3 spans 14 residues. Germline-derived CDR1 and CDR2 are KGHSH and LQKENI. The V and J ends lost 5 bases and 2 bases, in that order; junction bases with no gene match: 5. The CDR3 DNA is TGTGCCAGCTCATGGGGACAGCCAAACTATGGCTACACCTTC. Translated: CASSWGQPNYGYTF.

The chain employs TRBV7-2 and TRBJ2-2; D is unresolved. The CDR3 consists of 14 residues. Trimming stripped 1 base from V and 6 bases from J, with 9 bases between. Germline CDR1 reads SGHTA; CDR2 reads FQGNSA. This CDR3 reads CASSLDRGSGELFF. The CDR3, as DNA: TGTGCCAGCAGCTTAGACCGAGGCTCCGGGGAGCTGTTTTTT.

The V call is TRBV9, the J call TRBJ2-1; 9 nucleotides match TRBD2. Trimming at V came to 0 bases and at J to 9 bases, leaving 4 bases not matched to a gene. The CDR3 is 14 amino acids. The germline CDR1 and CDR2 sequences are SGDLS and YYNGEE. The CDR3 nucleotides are TGTGCCAGCAGCGTAGGAGCGGGAGGAGGTGAGCAGTTCTTC. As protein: CASSVGAGGGEQFF.

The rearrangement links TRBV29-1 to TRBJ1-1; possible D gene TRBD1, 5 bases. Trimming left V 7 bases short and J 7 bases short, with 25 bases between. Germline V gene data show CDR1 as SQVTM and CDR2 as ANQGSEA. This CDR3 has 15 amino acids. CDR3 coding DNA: TGCAGCGCCAGTTTGGGGACCTGGGGGACGATTGAAGCTTTCTTT. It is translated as CSASLGTWGTIEAFF.

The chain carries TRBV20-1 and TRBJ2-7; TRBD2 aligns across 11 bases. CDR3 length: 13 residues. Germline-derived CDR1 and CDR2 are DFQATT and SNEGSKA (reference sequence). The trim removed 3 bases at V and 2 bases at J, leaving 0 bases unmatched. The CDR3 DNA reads TGCAGTGCTAGTAGCGGGAGGGCCTACGAGCAGTACTTC. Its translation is CSASSGRAYEQYF.